This T cell receptor (beta chain) came from a study of blood T cell repertoires in COVID-19. Background on the study: COVID-19 samples, acute and convalescent, were from the United States, Italy and Spain. PBMCs, B-cell-depleted T cells, or T cells provided the cDNA or gDNA that made up the material.

Per the authors' pipeline: Reference gene primers were amplified, and this amplification served to estimate nucleated cell counts. Generated by immunoSEQ multiplex PCR, the TCRdb table keeps only in-frame clones and is missing some. D and trimming come from the DNA, and the V and J calls and clone size come from that table. This table holds about 98,000 clones, about 84% found once. CDR1 is LNHDA and CDR2 is SQIVND in the germline V gene (reference sequence). The CDR3 length is 18 residues. The J segment lost 7 bases and the V segment lost 2 bases, leaving 15 bases of the junction unmatched. The clonotype was recovered from an elderly woman with acute or convalescent COVID-19. Sequenced sample: peripheral blood. The rearrangement joins TRBV19 to TRBJ1-5; 9 bases agree with TRBD1. The CDR3 DNA is TGTGCCAGTAGTATAACTGGGACAGGGTACCGGGGAGGGCAGCCCCAGCATTTT. Protein sequence: CASSITGTGYRGGQPQHF.